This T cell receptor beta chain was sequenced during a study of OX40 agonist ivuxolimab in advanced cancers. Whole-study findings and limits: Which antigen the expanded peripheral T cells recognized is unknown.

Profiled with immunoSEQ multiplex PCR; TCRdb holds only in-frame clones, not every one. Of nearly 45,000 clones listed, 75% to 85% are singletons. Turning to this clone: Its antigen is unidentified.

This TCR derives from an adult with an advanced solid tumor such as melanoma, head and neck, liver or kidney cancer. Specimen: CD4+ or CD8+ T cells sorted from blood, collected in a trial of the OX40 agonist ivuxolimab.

CDR3 in amino acids: CASSPSGRRGASSYNEQFF. The CDR3 bases are TGCGCCAGCAGCCCCAGCGGGAGACGCGGGGCTAGCTCCTACAATGAGCAGTTCTTC. The chain is built from TRBV5-1 and TRBJ2-1; 8 nucleotides agree with TRBD2. The CDR3 sequence is 19 residues long. Germline V gives CDR1 SGHRS, CDR2 YFSETQ. Unmatched junction bases numbered 15, after V lost 4 bases and J lost 0 bases. The full variable domain, in which reference TRBV5-1 and TRBJ2-1 provide the parts outside the CDR3, is KAGVTQTPRYLIKTRGQQVTLSCSPISGHRSVSWYQQTPGQGLQFLFEYFSETQRNKGNFPGRFSGRQFSNSRSEMNVSTLELGDSALYLCASSPSGRRGASSYNEQFFGPGTRLTVL.